This record concerns one T cell receptor (beta chain) sequence. The antigen this receptor binds is unknown. Qualities for individual bases were not recorded, and no much larger clone is one base off. The entry originates in a study of shared clonotypes between healthy human individuals (dated by TCRdb to 2018 to 2021). The study in broad terms: Two women and a few men aged 18 to 49 years were included in the cohort. For each donor, CD4 naive and CD4 memory were each run on three plates, CD8 naive on two plates, and CD8 memory on one plate. To estimate repertoire size and how much clonotypes are shared between individuals, the study performed deep sequencing of blood TCR repertoires from about five healthy adults. Libraries were prepared and TCR repertoires were sequenced by different laboratories using diverse techniques, in order to increase sequencing depth and limit assay-specific biases. Each donor's leukapheresis produced roughly between roughly 0.85 and 9 billion PBMCs.

Using the deep immunoSEQ assay, multiplex PCR amplified TCR CDR3 regions from genomic DNA. Extracted genomic DNA from each cell subset was distributed evenly across all wells of several immunoSEQ 96-well plates, and each plate was treated as a replicate. Each replicate PCR for sorted subsets received roughly 0.2 ug genomic DNA, equal to about 30,000 T cell genomes. The purified libraries were quantified using a Qubit 3.0 fluorometer, sized with a Bioanalyzer 2100, and then quantified again using the KAPA Library Quantification kit. Each immunoSEQ 96-well plate was sequenced on its own single-read 150-cycle Illumina NextSeq 550 flow cell. The paper's processing steps were these. The immunoSEQ output contained only junctional sequences without quality scores, so filtering could not match that applied to full-length reads. To assign V/J genes and CDR3, sequences were annotated against IMGT germline references using PyIR, a Python wrapper for IgBLAST v1.9. Reads were removed for weak V/J assignments (E-value above 1e-6), missing CDR3, stop codons, out-of-frame junctions, or ambiguous translated residues. V3J clonotypes were defined by identical inferred V gene, J gene, and CDR3 amino acid sequence. The percentage overlap between two repertoires was calculated by dividing the number of shared unique clonotypes by the size of the smaller repertoire. Richness of each repertoire was evaluated using RTK rarefaction, the Chao1 estimator, and Recon v2.1 estimates of unobserved clonotypes. Generation probabilities were computed with OLGA for all TCRbeta clonotypes obtained by the gDNA method from several donors. The immuneACCESS repertoire file appears here via TCRdb, limited to in-frame rearrangements. These files lack a portion of the clones; in checked studies, under half of the deficit traces to unresolved V genes, and the cause of the others is not known. V and J calls and clone size are given by that table; D and trimming were obtained from the DNA. Present in this sample are hundreds of thousands of clones, about 96% of which were seen just once. The ten largest clones capture 0.095% to 0.13% of the sample.

Overall study results and their limits: The small number of donors limited the genetic and exposure-history diversity represented. Only blood was sampled, and tissue TCR repertoires likely differ from those in blood. Incomplete sequencing was indicated by rarefaction of sorted-subset datasets, despite the large sequencing depth. Sharing across several donors was observed for about 5% of naive CD4, about 4% of naive CD8, 2% to 2.5% of memory CD4, and around 0.42% of memory CD8 clonotypes. Naive subsets generally had larger estimated clonotype richness than memory subsets. Higher generation probabilities were observed for clonotypes shared by all four sorted-subset donors than for non-shared clonotypes. Based on pairwise subsampling, the degree of clonotype sharing among donors was expected to be affected by sequencing depth.

From its cysteine to its phenylalanine, the CDR3 spans 16 amino acids. CDR3 DNA is the only sequence kept; it has 48 bases, read in frame from the first base. V sheds 2 bases and J sheds 5 bases, leaving 18 bases between their ends. Taken from the germline V gene, the CDR1 and CDR2 loops are MNHEY and SVGAGI. For the CD8 naive samples, CD45RO-negative cells were positively selected for CCR7, yielding a CD45RA+CCR7+ population from which TemRA cells were excluded. Healthy HIV-negative adults with no recently reported acute infections or vaccinations were included as donors. All donors were Caucasian adults living in Nashville, Tennessee, USA. After blood collection by leukapheresis, PBMCs were isolated using Ficoll-Histopaque density gradient centrifugation and then cryopreserved in the vapor phase of liquid nitrogen. Analytical flow cytometry was used to check the purity and quantity of every magnetically sorted T cell population. Each sorted fraction had its genomic DNA isolated and then quantified by UV absorbance on a Nanodrop 2000c.

The source of this sequence is a woman aged 25 to 39 in good health. The V and J segments used are TRBV6-5 and TRBJ1-1; the D region possibly corresponds to TRBD1 (6 bases align). What was sequenced was naive CD8+ T cells sorted from blood. This sample's cell subset or site label indicates: CD45RA+CCR7+. The CDR3 region has the sequence CASSYDGWGAGTEAFF. At the DNA level, the sequence is TGTGCCAGCAGTTACGACGGCTGGGGGGCCGGAACTGAAGCTTTCTTT.